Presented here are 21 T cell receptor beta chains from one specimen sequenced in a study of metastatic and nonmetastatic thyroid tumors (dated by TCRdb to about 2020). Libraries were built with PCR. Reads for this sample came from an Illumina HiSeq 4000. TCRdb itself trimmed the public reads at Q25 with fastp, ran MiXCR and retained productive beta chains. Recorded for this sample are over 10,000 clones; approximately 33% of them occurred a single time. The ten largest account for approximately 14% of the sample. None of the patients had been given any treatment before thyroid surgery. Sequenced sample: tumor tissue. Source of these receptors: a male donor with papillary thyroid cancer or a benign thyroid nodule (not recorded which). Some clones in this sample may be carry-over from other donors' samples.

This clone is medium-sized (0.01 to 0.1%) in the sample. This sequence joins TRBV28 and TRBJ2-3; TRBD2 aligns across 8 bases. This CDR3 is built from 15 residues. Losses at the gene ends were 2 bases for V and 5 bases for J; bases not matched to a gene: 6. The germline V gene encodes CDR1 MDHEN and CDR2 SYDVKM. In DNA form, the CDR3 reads TGTGCCAGCAGTTTAGAGGGACTAGAAGAAGATACGCAGTATTTT. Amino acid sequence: CASSLEGLEEDTQYF.

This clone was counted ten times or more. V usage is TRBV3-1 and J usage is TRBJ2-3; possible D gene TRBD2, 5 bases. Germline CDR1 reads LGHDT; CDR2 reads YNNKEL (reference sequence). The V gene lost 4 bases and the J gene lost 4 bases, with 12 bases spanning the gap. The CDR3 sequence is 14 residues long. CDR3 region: CASSPRTGSDTQYF. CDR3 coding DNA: TGTGCCAGCAGCCCTAGGACGGGATCAGATACGCAGTATTTT.

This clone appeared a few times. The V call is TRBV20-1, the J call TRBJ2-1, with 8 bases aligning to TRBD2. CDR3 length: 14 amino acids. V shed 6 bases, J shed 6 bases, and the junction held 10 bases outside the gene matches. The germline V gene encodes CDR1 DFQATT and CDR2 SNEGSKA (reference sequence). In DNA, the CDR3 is TGCAGTGCGGGAGCGGGGGACTTTACCAATGAGCAGTTCTTC. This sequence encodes CSAGAGDFTNEQFF.

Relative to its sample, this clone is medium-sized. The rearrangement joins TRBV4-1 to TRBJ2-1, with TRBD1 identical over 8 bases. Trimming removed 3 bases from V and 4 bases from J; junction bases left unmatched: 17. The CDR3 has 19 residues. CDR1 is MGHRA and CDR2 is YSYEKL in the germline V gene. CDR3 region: CASSHGGGPDRGSYNEQFF. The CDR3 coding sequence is TGCGCCAGCAGCCACGGCGGCGGGCCAGACAGGGGATCTTACAATGAGCAGTTCTTC.

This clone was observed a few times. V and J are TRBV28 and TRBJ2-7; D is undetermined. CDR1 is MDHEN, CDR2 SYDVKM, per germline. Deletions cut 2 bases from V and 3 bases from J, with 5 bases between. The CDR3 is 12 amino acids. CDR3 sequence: CASSLVSYEQYF. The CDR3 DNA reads TGTGCCAGCAGTTTAGTCAGCTACGAGCAGTACTTC.

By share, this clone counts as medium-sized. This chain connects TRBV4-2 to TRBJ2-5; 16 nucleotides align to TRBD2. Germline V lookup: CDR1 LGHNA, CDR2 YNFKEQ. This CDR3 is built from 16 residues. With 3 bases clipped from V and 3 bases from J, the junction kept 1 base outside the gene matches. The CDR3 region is CASSQGTSGREETQYF. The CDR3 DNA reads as TGTGCCAGCAGCCAGGGGACTAGCGGGAGGGAAGAGACCCAGTACTTC.

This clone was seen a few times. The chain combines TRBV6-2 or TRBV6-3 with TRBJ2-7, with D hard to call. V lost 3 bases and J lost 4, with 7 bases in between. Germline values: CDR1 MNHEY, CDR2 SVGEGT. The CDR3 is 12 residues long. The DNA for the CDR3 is TGTGCCAGCAGTTATCCGGCTTACGAGCAGTACTTC. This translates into CASSYPAYEQYF.

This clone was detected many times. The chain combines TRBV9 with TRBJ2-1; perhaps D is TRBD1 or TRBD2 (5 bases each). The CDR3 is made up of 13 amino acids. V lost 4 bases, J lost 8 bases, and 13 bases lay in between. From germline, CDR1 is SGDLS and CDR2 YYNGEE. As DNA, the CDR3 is TGTGCCAGCAGCATGGACCTGGGGGATGAGCAGTTCTTC. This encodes CASSMDLGDEQFF.

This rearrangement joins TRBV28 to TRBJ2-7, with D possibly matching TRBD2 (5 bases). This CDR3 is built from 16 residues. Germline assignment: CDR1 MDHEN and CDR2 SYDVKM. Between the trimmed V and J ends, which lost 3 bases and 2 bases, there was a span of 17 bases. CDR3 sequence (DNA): TGTGCCAGCAGTTTTAATCTTGCGGGCCTCACCTACGAGCAGTACTTC. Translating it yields CASSFNLAGLTYEQYF.

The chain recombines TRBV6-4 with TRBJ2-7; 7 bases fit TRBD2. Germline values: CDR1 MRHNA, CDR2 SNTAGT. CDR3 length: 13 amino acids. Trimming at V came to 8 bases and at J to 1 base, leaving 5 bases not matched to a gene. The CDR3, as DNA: TGTGCCAGCGGGCGGGGGTCTTCCTACGAGCAGTACTTC. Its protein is CASGRGSSYEQYF.

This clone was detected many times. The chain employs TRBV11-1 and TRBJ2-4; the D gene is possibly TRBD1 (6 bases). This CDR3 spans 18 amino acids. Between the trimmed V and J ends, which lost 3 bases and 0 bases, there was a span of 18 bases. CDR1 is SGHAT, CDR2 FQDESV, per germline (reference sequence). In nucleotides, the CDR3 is TGTGCCAGCAGCTTCCGGCCCCAGGGGCCTATAGCCAAAAACATTCAGTACTTC. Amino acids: CASSFRPQGPIAKNIQYF.

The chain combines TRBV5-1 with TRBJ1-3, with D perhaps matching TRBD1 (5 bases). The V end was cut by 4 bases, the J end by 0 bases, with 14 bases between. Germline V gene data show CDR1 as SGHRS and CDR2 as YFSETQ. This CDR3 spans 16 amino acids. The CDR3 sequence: CASSPDGGSSGNTIYF. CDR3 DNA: TGCGCCAGCAGCCCGGACGGGGGGAGCTCTGGAAACACCATATATTTT.

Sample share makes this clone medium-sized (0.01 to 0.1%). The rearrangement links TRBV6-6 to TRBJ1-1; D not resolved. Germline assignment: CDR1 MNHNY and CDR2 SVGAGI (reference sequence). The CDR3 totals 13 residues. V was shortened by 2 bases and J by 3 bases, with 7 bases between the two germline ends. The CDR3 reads CASSYREHTEAFF. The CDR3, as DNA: TGTGCCAGCAGTTACCGGGAGCACACTGAAGCTTTCTTT.

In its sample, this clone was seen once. The CDR3 sequence: CASSLAAGQETQYF. CDR3 in DNA: TGCGCCAGCAGCTTGGCAGCGGGGCAAGAGACCCAGTACTTC. This rearrangement joins TRBV5-1 to TRBJ2-5; 7 positions agree with TRBD2. With 0 bases clipped from V and 2 bases from J, the junction kept 1 base outside the gene matches. The CDR3 runs 14 residues. Germline V gives CDR1 SGHRS, CDR2 YFSETQ. The whole variable domain, remainder taken from reference TRBV5-1 and TRBJ2-5, is KAGVTQTPRYLIKTRGQQVTLSCSPISGHRSVSWYQQTPGQGLQFLFEYFSETQRNKGNFPGRFSGRQFSNSRSEMNVSTLELGDSALYLCASSLAAGQETQYFGPGTRLLVL.

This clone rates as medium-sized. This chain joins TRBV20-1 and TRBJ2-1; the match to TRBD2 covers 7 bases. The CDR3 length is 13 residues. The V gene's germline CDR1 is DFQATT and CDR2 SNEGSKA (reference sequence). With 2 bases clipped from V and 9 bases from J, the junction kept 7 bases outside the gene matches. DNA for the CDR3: TGCAGTGCTAGATTAGGGGCTAGCGGTGAGCAGTTCTTC. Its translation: CSARLGASGEQFF.

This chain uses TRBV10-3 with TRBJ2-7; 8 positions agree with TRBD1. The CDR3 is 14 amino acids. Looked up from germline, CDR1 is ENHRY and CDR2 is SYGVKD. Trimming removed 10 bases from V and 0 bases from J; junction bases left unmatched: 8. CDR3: CATRGGTGSYEQYF. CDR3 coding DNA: TGTGCCACCCGAGGGGGGACAGGCTCCTACGAGCAGTACTTC.

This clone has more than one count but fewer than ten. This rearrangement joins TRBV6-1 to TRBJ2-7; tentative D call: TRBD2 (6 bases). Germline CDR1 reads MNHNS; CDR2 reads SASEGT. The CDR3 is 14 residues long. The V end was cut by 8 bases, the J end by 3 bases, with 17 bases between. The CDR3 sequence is CASSRSAGIYEQYF. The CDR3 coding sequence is TGTGCCAGCTCCCGATCGGCGGGAATCTACGAGCAGTACTTC.

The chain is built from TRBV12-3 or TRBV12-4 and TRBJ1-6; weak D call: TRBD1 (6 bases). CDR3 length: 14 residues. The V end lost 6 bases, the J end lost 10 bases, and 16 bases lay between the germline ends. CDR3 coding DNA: TGTGCCAGCAGCCTCGGGCCAAGGGGGTCACCCCTCCACTTT. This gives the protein CASSLGPRGSPLHF.

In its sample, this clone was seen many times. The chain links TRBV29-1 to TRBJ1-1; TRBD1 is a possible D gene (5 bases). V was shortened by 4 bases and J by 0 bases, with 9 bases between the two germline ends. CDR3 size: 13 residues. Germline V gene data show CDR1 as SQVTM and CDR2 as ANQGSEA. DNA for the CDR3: TGCAGCGTTGGACAGTTGATGAACACTGAAGCTTTCTTT. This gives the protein CSVGQLMNTEAFF.

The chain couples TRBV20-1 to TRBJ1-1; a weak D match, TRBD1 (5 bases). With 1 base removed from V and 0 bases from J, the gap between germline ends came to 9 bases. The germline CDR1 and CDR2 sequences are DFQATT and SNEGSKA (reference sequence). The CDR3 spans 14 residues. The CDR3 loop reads CSARVGAMNTEAFF. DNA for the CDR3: TGCAGTGCTAGAGTTGGGGCTATGAACACTGAAGCTTTCTTT.

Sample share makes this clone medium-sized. The CDR3 bases are TGCAGTGCCACCCGAGGCCAATCCTCCTACGAGCAGTACGTC. Translating gives CSATRGQSSYEQYV. V is TRBV20-1 and J is TRBJ2-7; D is undetermined. Germline V gene data show CDR1 as DFQATT and CDR2 as SNEGSKA (reference sequence). The CDR3 contains 14 residues. V was trimmed by 6 bases and J by 0 bases, leaving 15 bases between them.